This T cell receptor beta chain came from a study of T cells in Graves' hyperthyroidism and ophthalmopathy. Exclusion of a patient resulted from uncontrolled infection, other autoimmune disease, pregnancy or lactation. Diagnoses were made from clinical symptoms, serum measures (thyroxine and TRAb), thyroid ultrasound and orbital computed tomography. Points from the study as a whole: Among clonotypes expanded in thyroid above 0.001, most were also found in blood.

This clonotype turned up a few times. The antigen remains unidentified. Germline CDR1 LGHDT, CDR2 YNNKEL (reference sequence). CDR3 size: 15 residues. V was cut by 0 bases and J by 7 bases, with 15 bases left in between. Researchers took RNA transcripts and amplified the TCR beta CDR3 regions from them. Researchers ran a first-round RT-PCR on the TCR CDR3 using the HTBI primer set. One entry per CDR3 protein results from TCRdb running MiXCR on the multiplex PCR reads. In the table there are some 580,000 distinct CDR3 sequences, approximately 16% of which are singletons. V and J are TRBV3-1 and TRBJ1-2; D possibly corresponds to TRBD1 (5 bases). The TCR originated in a woman aged 40 to 55 with Graves' ophthalmopathy. The sequenced sample consisted of blood. CDR3 in amino acids: CASSQETDGGGGYTF. Written as DNA, the CDR3 is TGTGCCAGCAGCCAAGAAACGGACGGGGGTGGTGGCTACACCTTC.